These T cell receptor beta chains were read from a single sample in a study of CD8+ T cells in alopecia areata. TCRdb's table, derived via immunoSEQ multiplex PCR, lists solely in-frame clones and lacks some. There are hundreds of thousands of clones in the sample; roughly 60% occur only once, and 1.8% lies in the top ten. The sample in question was CD4+ T cells sorted from blood, obtained at week 24, from a patient treated with tofacitinib. The receptors shown here come from a human donor with alopecia areata. The CDR3 runs from the conserved cysteine through the conserved F or W. A D gene is named only where the DNA matches it firmly. For some rows the clone size is stated as once, few or many, or as a class when expanded; others skip it.

size: NA; D: NA; J: TRBJ2-7; V: TRBV7-8; DNA: TGTGCCAGCAGCCAAGACAGGCTCAGGCTCTACGAGCAGTACTTC; CDR3: CASSQDRLRLYEQYF
size: many; D: TRBD1; J: TRBJ2-5; V: TRBV11-2; DNA: TGTGCCAGCAGCCCCGGGACAGGGCAGACCCAGTACTTC; CDR3: CASSPGTGQTQYF
size: NA; D: NA; J: TRBJ1-5; V: TRBV28; DNA: TGTGCCAGCACCCTGGGGACGGGGAATCAGCCCCAGCATTTT; CDR3: CASTLGTGNQPQHF
size: few; D: NA; J: TRBJ2-3; V: TRBV27; DNA: TGTGCCAGCAGTATGCACCATTCGGGAAGGACAGATACGCAGTATTTT; CDR3: CASSMHHSGRTDTQYF
size: few; D: TRBD2; J: TRBJ2-5; V: TRBV23-1; DNA: TGCGCCAGCAGTCATTGGACTAGCGGGGATGAGACCCAGTACTTC; CDR3: CASSHWTSGDETQYF
size: NA; D: TRBD1; J: TRBJ2-3; V: TRBV4-1; DNA: TGCGCCAGCAGCCAAGGACCGACAGGGGAAACGCAGTATTTT; CDR3: CASSQGPTGETQYF
size: NA; D: NA; J: TRBJ2-5; V: TRBV5-1; DNA: TGCGCCAGCAGCGGTCCCCAGGCGGAGACCCAGTACTTC; CDR3: CASSGPQAETQYF
size: NA; D: NA; J: TRBJ2-3; V: TRBV10-3; DNA: TGTGCCATCAGCGCCCTCGCCCCAAGCACAGATACGCAGTATTTT; CDR3: CAISALAPSTDTQYF
size: NA; D: NA; J: TRBJ2-7; V: TRBV27; DNA: TGTGCCAGCAGTTTAAGGCCAGAAAGCTCCTACGAGCAGTACTTC; CDR3: CASSLRPESSYEQYF
size: few; D: NA; J: TRBJ2-5; V: TRBV10-3; DNA: TGTGCCATCTCGGGGGTACAAGAGACCCAGTACTTC; CDR3: CAISGVQETQYF
size: once; D: TRBD1; J: TRBJ2-5; V: TRBV14; DNA: TGTGCCAGCAGCCCGCGAGTGGACAGGGGGCAACAAGAGACCCAGTACTTC; CDR3: CASSPRVDRGQQETQYF
size: few; D: NA; J: TRBJ2-7; V: TRBV29-1; DNA: TGCAGCGTTGAAGAGCCTCCCCTCAACGAGCAGTACTTC; CDR3: CSVEEPPLNEQYF
size: NA; D: TRBD1; J: TRBJ2-5; V: TRBV7-2; DNA: TGTGCCAGCAGCGCGGACAGGGGGGGAGAGACCCAGTACTTC; CDR3: CASSADRGGETQYF
size: NA; D: NA; J: TRBJ2-5; V: TRBV19; DNA: TGTGCCAGTAGTGGGAGGACAGGAGAGACCCAGTACTTC; CDR3: CASSGRTGETQYF
size: NA; D: NA; J: TRBJ2-6; V: TRBV6-5; DNA: TGTGCCAGCAGTTACTCGGTAGGGGCTGGGGCCAACGTCCTGACTTTC; CDR3: CASSYSVGAGANVLTF
size: NA; D: NA; J: TRBJ1-2; V: TRBV2; DNA: TGTGCCAGCAGCTGGACTGATGGCTACACCTTC; CDR3: CASSWTDGYTF
size: NA; D: TRBD2; J: TRBJ2-5; V: TRBV29-1; DNA: TGCAGCGTTGTAGGGGGACTAGCGGGGACGGGCGAGACCCAGTACTTC; CDR3: CSVVGGLAGTGETQYF
size: few; D: TRBD1; J: TRBJ1-2; V: TRBV9; DNA: TGTGCCAGCAGCGTAGACGACAGGGGTAATGGCTACACCTTC; CDR3: CASSVDDRGNGYTF
size: few; D: NA; J: TRBJ2-7; V: TRBV19; DNA: TGTGCCAGTAGTACCAGGATGATCTCCGGGTACGAGCAGTACTTC; CDR3: CASSTRMISGYEQYF
size: NA; D: TRBD1; J: TRBJ1-2; V: TRBV18; DNA: TGTGCCAGCTCACCTCGTTCCACAGGGGGCCTGGGAGGCTACACCTTC; CDR3: CASSPRSTGGLGGYTF
size: few; D: NA; J: TRBJ1-6; V: TRBV27; DNA: TGTGCCAGCAGCGGAAGTTGGGATAATTCACCCCTCCACTTT; CDR3: CASSGSWDNSPLHF
size: NA; D: NA; J: TRBJ1-5; V: TRBV28; DNA: TGTGCCAGCAGAGAGCAGGGGAATAGCAATCAGCCCCAGCATTTT; CDR3: CASREQGNSNQPQHF
size: NA; D: TRBD2; J: TRBJ2-1; V: TRBV30; DNA: TGTGCCTGGAGTGTACCCAGCGGGGTAAACAATGAGCAGTTCTTC; CDR3: CAWSVPSGVNNEQFF
size: once; D: NA; J: TRBJ2-5; V: TRBV19; DNA: TGTGCCAGTAGTATATCAACAGGGCGACCCGGGGGGACCCAGTACTTC; CDR3: CASSISTGRPGGTQYF
size: few; D: NA; J: TRBJ2-7; V: TRBV4-1; DNA: TGCGCCAGCAGCCAAGCGTACAACCTTATCTACGAGCAGTACTTC; CDR3: CASSQAYNLIYEQYF
size: NA; D: TRBD1; J: TRBJ2-3; V: TRBV5-1; DNA: TGCGCCAGCAGCGCCCAGGACAGGGGGGCAGATACGCAGTATTTT; CDR3: CASSAQDRGADTQYF
size: NA; D: TRBD1; J: TRBJ1-2; V: TRBV5-6; DNA: TGTGCCAGCAGCTTGAGGGGGCCCGATGGCTACACCTTC; CDR3: CASSLRGPDGYTF